This entry concerns a single T cell receptor beta chain. Its antigen is not identified. These data originate in a study of early T cells in non-severe SARS-CoV-2 infection. Across the study: Sequencing of bulk RNA from unsorted whole blood was done, without chain pairing. General study results and limits: VDJdb matching favored anti-spike CD8 responses, missing private and CD4 specificities.

Each cDNA molecule carried a unique molecular identifier. Each CDR3 protein gets one entry after TCRdb re-called the 5' RACE reads with MiXCR. The sample has 75,000 to 100,000 distinct CDR3 sequences, under 15% seen once. Germline V gives CDR1 SGHAT, CDR2 FQNNGV. This CDR3 comprises 16 residues. The V and J ends lost 5 bases and 3 bases respectively, with 18 bases between them. V and J are TRBV11-2 and TRBJ2-3, with D possibly TRBD2 on 7 matching bases. Sequenced input: whole blood. This clonotype was obtained from an adult who was a healthcare worker with PCR-confirmed SARS-CoV-2 infection or an uninfected control (not recorded which). The CDR3: CASSPKLARGTDTQYF. The CDR3 DNA reads as TGTGCCAGCAGCCCTAAACTAGCGAGGGGGACAGATACGCAGTATTTT. The full variable domain, rest sourced from reference TRBV11-2 and TRBJ2-3, is EAGVAQSPRYKIIEKRQSVAFWCNPISGHATLYWYQQILGQGPKLLIQFQNNGVVDDSQLPKDRFSAERLKGVDSTLKIQPAKLEDSAVYLCASSPKLARGTDTQYFGPGTRLTVL.